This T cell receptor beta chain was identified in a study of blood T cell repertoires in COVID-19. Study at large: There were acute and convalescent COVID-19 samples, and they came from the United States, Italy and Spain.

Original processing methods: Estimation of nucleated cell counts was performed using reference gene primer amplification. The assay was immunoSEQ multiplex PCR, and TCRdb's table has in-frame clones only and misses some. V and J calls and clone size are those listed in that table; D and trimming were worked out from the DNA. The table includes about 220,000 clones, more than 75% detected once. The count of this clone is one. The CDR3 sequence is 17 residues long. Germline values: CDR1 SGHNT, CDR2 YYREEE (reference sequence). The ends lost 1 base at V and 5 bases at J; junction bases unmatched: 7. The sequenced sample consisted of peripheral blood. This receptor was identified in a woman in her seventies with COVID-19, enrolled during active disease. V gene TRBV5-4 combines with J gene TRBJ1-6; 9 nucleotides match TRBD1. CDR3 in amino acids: CASSLYQGTGHNSPLHF. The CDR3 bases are TGTGCCAGCAGCTTGTACCAGGGGACAGGGCATAATTCACCCCTCCACTTT.